These T cell receptor beta chains were read from a single sample in a study of beta chain features in type 1 diabetes. The table came from immunoSEQ multiplex PCR; TCRdb's copy has only in-frame clones and leaves some out. The profile shows some 180,000 clones, about 12% of them singletons. Sequencing was carried out using central memory CD4+ T cells from blood. The source is a woman aged 18-29 years in good health. The CDR3 runs from the conserved cysteine through the conserved F or W. A D gene is named only where the DNA matches it firmly. The size of a clone is reported for some rows only, either as once, few or many, or as a class for expanded clones.

v_call	clone_size	j_call	d_call	cdr3_nt	cdr3_aa
TRBV19	NA	TRBJ2-5	NA	TGTGCCAGTAATACGGCGACAGGCGACTGGGAGACCCAGTACTTC	CASNTATGDWETQYF
TRBV7-2	few	TRBJ2-1	NA	TGTGCCAGCAGCGCATCAGGGGAGGAGCAGTTCTTC	CASSASGEEQFF
TRBV6-4	few	TRBJ2-2	TRBD1	TGTGCCAGCAGAATCACAGGGGACACCGGGGAGCTGTTTTTT	CASRITGDTGELFF
TRBV11-2	few	TRBJ1-1	NA	TGTGCCAGCAGCATAGGTGGGCGGAACACTGAAGCTTTCTTT	CASSIGGRNTEAFF
TRBV19	NA	TRBJ1-2	NA	TGTGCCAGTAGTAGCGGGGGCGCACCGGACTATGGCTACACCTTC	CASSSGGAPDYGYTF
TRBV7-2	NA	TRBJ2-3	NA	TGTGCCAGCAGCCCCGGTACTACAGATACGCAGTATTTT	CASSPGTTDTQYF
TRBV30	few	TRBJ1-3	NA	TGTGCCTGGAGTCCAAGTCCCGGGATCCCATCATTT	CAWSPSPGIPSF
TRBV23-1	NA	TRBJ2-2	NA	TGCGCCAGCAGCCTCGGGAGTCCAAGGAACACCGGGGAGCTGTTTTTT	CASSLGSPRNTGELFF
TRBV6-6	few	TRBJ2-1	NA	TGTGCCAGCAAGAGGACAAACTACAATGAGCAGTTCTTC	CASKRTNYNEQFF
TRBV11-2	NA	TRBJ2-1	NA	TGTGCCAGCAGCTTAGCCGGGAACGAGCAGTTCTTC	CASSLAGNEQFF
TRBV5-1	NA	TRBJ2-7	NA	TGCGCCAGCAGCTTTAATCAGGGCATCTCCTACGAGCAGTACTTC	CASSFNQGISYEQYF
TRBV2	NA	TRBJ2-7	TRBD2	TGTGCCAGCAGTGGGGCTAGCGGGAGAGAGTACGAGCAGTACTTC	CASSGASGREYEQYF
TRBV7-2	NA	TRBJ2-5	NA	TGTGCCAGCAGCCAACAGGGCCACCAAGAGACCCAGTACTTC	CASSQQGHQETQYF
TRBV5-1	few	TRBJ1-1	NA	TGCGCCAGCAGCGTGACAGCCGCGAACACTGAAGCTTTCTTT	CASSVTAANTEAFF
TRBV2	NA	TRBJ2-5	TRBD2	TGTGCCAGCCGCCTACTAGCGGTTGGAGAGACCCAGTACTTC	CASRLLAVGETQYF
TRBV9	few	TRBJ2-3	NA	TGTGCCAGCAGCGTAATCCAGCAGGGGGGTTTAGATACGCAGTATTTT	CASSVIQQGGLDTQYF
TRBV5-4	few	TRBJ1-1	NA	TGTGCCAGCAGCCGGGACTCGAACACTGAAGCTTTCTTT	CASSRDSNTEAFF
TRBV9	few	TRBJ2-7	TRBD1	TGTGCCAGCAGCACAAGTCCCACCGGGACAGTGAGCTCCTACGAGCAGTACTTC	CASSTSPTGTVSSYEQYF
TRBV27	NA	TRBJ2-7	TRBD1	TGTGCCAGCCGGGACAGGTGGACAAACGAGCAGTACTTC	CASRDRWTNEQYF
TRBV28	NA	TRBJ1-2	TRBD1	TGTGCCAGCACCCGGACAGGCTTCTATGGCTACACCTTC	CASTRTGFYGYTF
TRBV5-4	NA	TRBJ2-2	NA	TGTGCCAGCAGACCCCTGCGGAACACCGGGGAGCTGTTTTTT	CASRPLRNTGELFF
TRBV7-9	NA	TRBJ1-2	NA	TGTGCCAGCAGCACTGGCCGTATGAGGGACTATGGCTACACCTTC	CASSTGRMRDYGYTF
TRBV4-2	NA	TRBJ2-7	TRBD1	TGTGCCAGCAGCCAGGCCGGGACAGGGGGAAAATACGAGCAGTACTTC	CASSQAGTGGKYEQYF
TRBV28	once	TRBJ2-3	NA	TGTGCCAGCGTATCACAGGGCCCCACAGATACGCAGTATTTT	CASVSQGPTDTQYF
TRBV30	few	TRBJ1-1	NA	TGTGCCTGGAGTGTAGGACATTCGAACACTGAAGCTTTCTTT	CAWSVGHSNTEAFF
TRBV28	NA	TRBJ1-4	NA	TGTGCCAGCAGTTTGAATACAGGGCGTGAAAAACTGTTTTTT	CASSLNTGREKLFF
TRBV5-1	NA	TRBJ2-1	TRBD2	TGCGCCAGCAGCTTGGTTCCTAGCGGAAACAATGAGCAGTTCTTC	CASSLVPSGNNEQFF